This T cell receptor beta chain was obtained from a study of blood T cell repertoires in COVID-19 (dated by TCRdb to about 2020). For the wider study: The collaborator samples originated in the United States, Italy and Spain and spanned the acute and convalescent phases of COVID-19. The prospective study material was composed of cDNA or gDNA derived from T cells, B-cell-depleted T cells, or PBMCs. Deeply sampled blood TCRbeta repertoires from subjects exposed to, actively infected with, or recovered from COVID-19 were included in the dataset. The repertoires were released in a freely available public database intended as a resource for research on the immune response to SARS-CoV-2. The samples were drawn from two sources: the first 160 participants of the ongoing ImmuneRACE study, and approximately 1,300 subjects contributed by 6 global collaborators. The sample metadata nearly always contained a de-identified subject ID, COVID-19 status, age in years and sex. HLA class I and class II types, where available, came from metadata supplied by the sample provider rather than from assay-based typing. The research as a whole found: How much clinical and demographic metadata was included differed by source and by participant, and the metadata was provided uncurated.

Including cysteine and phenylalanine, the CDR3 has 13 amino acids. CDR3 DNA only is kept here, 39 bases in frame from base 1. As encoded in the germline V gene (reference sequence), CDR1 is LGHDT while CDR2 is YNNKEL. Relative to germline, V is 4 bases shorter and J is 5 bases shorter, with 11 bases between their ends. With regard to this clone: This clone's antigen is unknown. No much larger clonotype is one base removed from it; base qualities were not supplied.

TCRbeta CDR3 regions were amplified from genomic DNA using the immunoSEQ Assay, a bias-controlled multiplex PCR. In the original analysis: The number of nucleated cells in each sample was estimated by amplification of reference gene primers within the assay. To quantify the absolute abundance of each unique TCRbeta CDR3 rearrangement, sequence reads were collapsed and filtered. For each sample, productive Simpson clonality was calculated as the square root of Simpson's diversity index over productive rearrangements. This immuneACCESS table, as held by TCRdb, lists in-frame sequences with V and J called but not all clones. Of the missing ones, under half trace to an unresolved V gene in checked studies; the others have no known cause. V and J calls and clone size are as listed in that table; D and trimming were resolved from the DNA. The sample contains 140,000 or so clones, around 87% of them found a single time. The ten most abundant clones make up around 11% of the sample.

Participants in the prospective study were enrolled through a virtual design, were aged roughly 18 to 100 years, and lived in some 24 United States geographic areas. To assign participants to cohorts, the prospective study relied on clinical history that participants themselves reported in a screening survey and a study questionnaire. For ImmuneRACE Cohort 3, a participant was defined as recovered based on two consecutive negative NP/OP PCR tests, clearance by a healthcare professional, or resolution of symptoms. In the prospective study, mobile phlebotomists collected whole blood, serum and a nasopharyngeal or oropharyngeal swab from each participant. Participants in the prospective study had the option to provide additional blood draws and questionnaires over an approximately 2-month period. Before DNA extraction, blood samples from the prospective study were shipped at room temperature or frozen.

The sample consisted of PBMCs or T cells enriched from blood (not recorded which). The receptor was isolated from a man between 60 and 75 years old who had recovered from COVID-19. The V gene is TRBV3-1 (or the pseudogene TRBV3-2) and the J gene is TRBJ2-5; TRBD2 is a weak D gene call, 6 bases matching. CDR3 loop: CASSLGAGETQYF. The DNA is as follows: TGTGCCAGCAGCCTCGGCGCGGGGGAGACCCAGTACTTC.